The source of this T cell receptor beta chain is a study of Tregs in tolerant kidney transplant recipients. On this clone itself: Its antigen remains unidentified.

Overall study results and limits: Few patients were studied, so findings need validation in larger groups. This study did not directly address biological reproducibility.

V was clipped by 4 bases and J by 0 bases, with 13 bases between them. Germline CDR1 is SGHRS and CDR2 is YFSETQ. There are 15 residues in the CDR3. Assay: immunoSEQ multiplex PCR; the TCRdb copy retains only in-frame clones and omits some. Here the sample spans about 73,000 clones, 75% to 95% being singletons. The chain is built from TRBV5-1 and TRBJ1-1, with no clear D. This sequence originates from a human donor who received a combined kidney and bone marrow transplant. Sequencing was performed on Tregs from blood, taken before the transplant. For the CDR3, the DNA is TGCGCCAGCAGCGGAAACAAGTTCTTGAACACTGAAGCTTTCTTT. This encodes CASSGNKFLNTEAFF.